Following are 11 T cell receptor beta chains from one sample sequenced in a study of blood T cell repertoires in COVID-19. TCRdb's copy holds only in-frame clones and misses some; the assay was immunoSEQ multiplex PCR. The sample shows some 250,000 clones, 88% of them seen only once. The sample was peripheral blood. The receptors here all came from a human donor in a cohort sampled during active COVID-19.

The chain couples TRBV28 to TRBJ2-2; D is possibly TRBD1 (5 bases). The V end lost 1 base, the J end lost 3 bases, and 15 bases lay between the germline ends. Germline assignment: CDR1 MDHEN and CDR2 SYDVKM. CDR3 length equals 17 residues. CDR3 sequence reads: CASSLLDPLGHTGELFF. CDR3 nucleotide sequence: TGTGCCAGCAGTTTATTGGACCCTTTGGGGCACACCGGGGAGCTGTTTTTT.

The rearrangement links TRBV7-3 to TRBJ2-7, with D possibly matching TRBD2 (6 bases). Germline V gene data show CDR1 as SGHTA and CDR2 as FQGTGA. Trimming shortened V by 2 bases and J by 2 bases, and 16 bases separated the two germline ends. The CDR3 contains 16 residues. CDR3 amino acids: CASSLSGQLATYEQYF. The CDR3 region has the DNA TGTGCCAGCAGCTTATCTGGTCAACTAGCTACCTACGAGCAGTACTTC.

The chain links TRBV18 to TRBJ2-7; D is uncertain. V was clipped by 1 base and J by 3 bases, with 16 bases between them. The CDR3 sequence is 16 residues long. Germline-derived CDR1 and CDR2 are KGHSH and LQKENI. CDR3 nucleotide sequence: TGTGCCAGCTCACCACAAGTGGGTTCCACGGGCTACGAGCAGTACTTC. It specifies CASSPQVGSTGYEQYF.

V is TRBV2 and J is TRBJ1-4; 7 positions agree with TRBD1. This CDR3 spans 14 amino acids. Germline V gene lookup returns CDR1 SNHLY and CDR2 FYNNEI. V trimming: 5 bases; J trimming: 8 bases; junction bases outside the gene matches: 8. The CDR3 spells CASSNEGAWEKLFF. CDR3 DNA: TGTGCCAGCAGTAATGAGGGGGCTTGGGAAAAACTGTTTTTT.

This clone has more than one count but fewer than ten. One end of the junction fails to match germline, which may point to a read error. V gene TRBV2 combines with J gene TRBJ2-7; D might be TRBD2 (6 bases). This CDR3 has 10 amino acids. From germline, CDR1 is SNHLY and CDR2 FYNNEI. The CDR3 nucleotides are TGTGCCAGGGACCCCCCCGGACTAAACTTC. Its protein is CARDPPGLNF. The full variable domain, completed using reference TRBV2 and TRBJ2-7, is EPEVTQTPSHQVTQMGQEVILRCVPISNHLYFYWYRQILGQKVEFLVSFYNNEISEKSEIFDDQFSVERPDGSNFTLKIRSTKLEDSAMYFCARDPPGLNFGPGTRLTVT.

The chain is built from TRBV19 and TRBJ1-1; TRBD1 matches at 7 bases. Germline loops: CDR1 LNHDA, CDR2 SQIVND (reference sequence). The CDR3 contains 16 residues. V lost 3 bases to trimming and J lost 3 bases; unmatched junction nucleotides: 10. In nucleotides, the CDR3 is TGTGCCAGTAGTATCAATTATTTCACAGGGGACACTGAAGCTTTCTTT. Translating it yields CASSINYFTGDTEAFF.

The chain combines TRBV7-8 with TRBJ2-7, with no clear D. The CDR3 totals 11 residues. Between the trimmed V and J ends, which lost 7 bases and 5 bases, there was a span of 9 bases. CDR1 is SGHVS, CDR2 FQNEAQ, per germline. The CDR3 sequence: CASTLGHEQYF. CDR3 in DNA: TGTGCCAGCACCCTTGGCCACGAGCAGTACTTC.

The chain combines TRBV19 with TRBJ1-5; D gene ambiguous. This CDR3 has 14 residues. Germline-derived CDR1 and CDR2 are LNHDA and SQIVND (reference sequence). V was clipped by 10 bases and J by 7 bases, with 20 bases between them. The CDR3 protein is CAISVLAAGQPQHF. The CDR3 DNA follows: TGTGCCATTTCTGTGTTGGCGGCGGGGCAGCCCCAGCATTTT.

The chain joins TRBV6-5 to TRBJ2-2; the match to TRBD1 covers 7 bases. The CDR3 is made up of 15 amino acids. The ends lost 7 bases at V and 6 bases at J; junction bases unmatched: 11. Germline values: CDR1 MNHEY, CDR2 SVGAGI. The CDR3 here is CASKFLQGVSGELFF. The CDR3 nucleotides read TGTGCCAGCAAGTTTTTGCAGGGGGTCTCCGGGGAGCTGTTTTTT.

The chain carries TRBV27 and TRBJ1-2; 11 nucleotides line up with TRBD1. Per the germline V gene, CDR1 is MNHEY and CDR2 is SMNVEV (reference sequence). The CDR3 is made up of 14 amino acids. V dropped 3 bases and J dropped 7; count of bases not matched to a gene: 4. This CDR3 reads CASSFGQGARGYTF. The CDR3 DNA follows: TGTGCCAGCAGTTTCGGACAGGGGGCGCGTGGCTACACCTTC.

The CDR3 loop reads CASSPSGTGLYEQYF. The CDR3 DNA reads TGCGCCAGCAGCCCCTCCGGGACAGGTCTCTACGAGCAGTACTTC. J is TRBJ2-7 and V is TRBV4-1; 8 positions match TRBD1. The V segment lost 4 bases and the J segment 3 bases; nucleotides outside the gene matches: 8. The germline V gene has CDR1 MGHRA and CDR2 YSYEKL. The CDR3 is 15 amino acids.